These 12 T cell receptor beta chains were all obtained from the same sample, sequenced in a study of T-cell memory formation after mild COVID-19. TCRdb processed the 5' RACE reads anew with MiXCR; each CDR3 protein has one entry. The sample consists of under 300,000 distinct CDR3 sequences, around 15% of them appearing once. The sample was PBMCs or a T cell subset sorted from them (not recorded which). Receptors originate from a man younger than 35 who had mild COVID-19 (a few samples of this study predate the infection). Cell type and time point are not known.

The J gene is TRBJ2-3, the V gene TRBV20-1, with 11 bases lining up with TRBD1. The CDR3 spans 13 residues. Trimming took 4 bases from V and 5 from J; bases not matched to a gene: 2. Germline V gene data show CDR1 as DFQATT and CDR2 as SNEGSKA (reference sequence). CDR3 residues: CSAKDRGLDTQYF. The DNA for the CDR3 is TGCAGTGCTAAGGACAGGGGGCTAGATACGCAGTATTTT.

This chain uses TRBV5-1 with TRBJ2-3; D is unclear. The length of the CDR3 is 15 residues. Trimming pared 0 bases from V and 0 bases from J, leaving 8 bases between. Germline V gene data show CDR1 as SGHRS and CDR2 as YFSETQ. CDR3 in amino acids: CASSLGYGSTDTQYF. CDR3 nucleotides: TGCGCCAGCAGCTTGGGATATGGGAGCACAGATACGCAGTATTTT. Full variable domain (outside the CDR3, taken from reference TRBV5-1 and TRBJ2-3): KAGVTQTPRYLIKTRGQQVTLSCSPISGHRSVSWYQQTPGQGLQFLFEYFSETQRNKGNFPGRFSGRQFSNSRSEMNVSTLELGDSALYLCASSLGYGSTDTQYFGPGTRLTVL.

This clonotype was observed a handful of times. This chain connects TRBV10-3 to TRBJ2-1; maybe TRBD2 (5 bases). Per the germline V gene, CDR1 is ENHRY and CDR2 is SYGVKD. The CDR3 has 16 amino acids. V lost 3 bases and J lost 7, with 19 bases in between. The CDR3: CAISDSRSSLMNEQFF. CDR3 coding DNA: TGTGCCATCAGTGACTCGCGGTCTAGCCTCATGAATGAGCAGTTCTTC.

In this sample, this clonotype turned up once. The chain links TRBV7-9 to TRBJ1-5; D unclear. V shed 3 bases and J shed 7 bases, with 10 bases lying between them. Germline assignment: CDR1 SEHNR and CDR2 FQNEAQ (reference sequence). The CDR3 loop spans 13 amino acids. CDR3 coding DNA: TGTGCCAGCAGCTTCCCGAGGGAGCAGCCCCAGCATTTT. Encoded protein: CASSFPREQPQHF.

This rearrangement joins TRBV5-1 to TRBJ1-5; 9 nucleotides match TRBD1. V shed 4 bases and J 5 bases; nucleotides not matched to a gene: 13. This CDR3 is 17 amino acids long. Germline values: CDR1 SGHRS, CDR2 YFSETQ. In nucleotides, the CDR3 is TGCGCCAGCAGCGCCCTCCGGGACAGGGATAAAGATCAGCCCCAGCATTTT. Translation: CASSALRDRDKDQPQHF.

This sequence joins TRBV7-3 and TRBJ1-2, with unresolved D. The germline gives CDR1 SGHTA, CDR2 FQGTGA. This CDR3 spans 14 amino acids. Trimming removed 1 base from V and 1 base from J, with 7 bases in between. The CDR3 DNA reads as TGTGCCAGCAGCTTAAACGCAGATAACTATGGCTACACCTTC. Translating gives CASSLNADNYGYTF.

This clonotype was counted many times. This chain uses TRBV9 with TRBJ2-1; D unclear. The CDR3 is 12 amino acids. CDR1 and CDR2 from the germline V gene are SGDLS and YYNGEE. Between the trimmed V and J ends, which lost 2 bases and 10 bases, there was a span of 10 bases. The CDR3 reads CASSVRTGEQFF. The DNA for the CDR3 is TGTGCCAGCAGCGTTCGGACCGGAGAGCAGTTCTTC.

This clonotype was recorded a few times. The chain employs TRBV5-1 and TRBJ2-7; 7 nucleotides line up with TRBD2. V was clipped by 0 bases and J by 3 bases; unmatched bases: 6. Per the germline V gene, CDR1 is SGHRS and CDR2 is YFSETQ. The CDR3 totals 15 residues. This chain's CDR3 is CASSLGGGTYYEQYV. CDR3 DNA: TGCGCCAGCAGCTTGGGGGGAGGGACCTACTACGAGCAGTACGTC.

The CDR3 spells CASSLAGAGNQPQHF. In nucleotides, the CDR3 is TGTGCCAGCAGCTTAGCGGGGGCCGGCAATCAGCCCCAGCATTTT. The chain is built from TRBV7-2 and TRBJ1-5, with a weak D call TRBD1 (6 bases). V gave up 0 bases and J gave up 2 bases, with 8 bases separating them. The germline CDR1 and CDR2 sequences are SGHTA and FQGNSA. This CDR3 has 15 residues.

The V and J genes are TRBV29-1 and TRBJ2-2; 7 positions agree with TRBD2. The length of the CDR3 is 15 residues. J lost 3 bases, V lost 3 bases, and 7 bases had no gene match. CDR1 is SQVTM and CDR2 is ANQGSEA in the germline V gene. As DNA, the CDR3 is TGCAGCGTTGAGGGAGAAGCGGGGTACACCGGGGAGCTGTTTTTT. Protein sequence: CSVEGEAGYTGELFF.

This clonotype was counted between two and nine times. The gene calls are TRBV3-1 and TRBJ2-1; 10 bases are shared with TRBD1. This CDR3 spans 17 amino acids. Looked up from germline, CDR1 is LGHDT and CDR2 is YNNKEL (reference sequence). V shed 4 bases, J shed 5 bases, and the junction held 11 bases outside the gene matches. The CDR3 DNA reads as TGTGCCAGCAGCCCCCTCGAGGGACAGGGGCCCCACAATGAGCAGTTCTTC. Translated, it gives CASSPLEGQGPHNEQFF.

This clonotype was recorded a few times. V is TRBV7-9 and J is TRBJ1-1; 10 bases fit TRBD1. Germline CDR1 reads SEHNR; CDR2 reads FQNEAQ (reference sequence). This CDR3 region has 15 residues. Losses at the gene ends were 7 bases for V and 10 bases for J; bases not matched to a gene: 15. The CDR3 is CASTLRDRGNSGAFF. The CDR3 coding sequence is TGTGCCAGCACCCTAAGGGACAGGGGAAATTCGGGAGCTTTCTTT.